Included here is one TCR beta chain sequence, with context. This receptor's antigen is unknown. Base quality data are lacking; no much larger clone is found one base away. This specimen belongs to a study of blood T cell repertoires in COVID-19 (dated by TCRdb to 2020 to 2022). In the study overall: Collaborator samples came from the United States, Italy and Spain and covered acute and convalescent phases of COVID-19. The material from the prospective study consisted of cDNA or gDNA derived from T cells, B-cell-depleted T cells, or PBMCs. The dataset comprised deeply sampled blood TCRbeta repertoires from subjects exposed to, actively infected with, or recovered from COVID-19. The repertoires were released in a freely available public database meant as a resource for research on the immune response to SARS-CoV-2. The samples were drawn from the first 160 participants of the ongoing ImmuneRACE study and from over a thousand subjects provided by 6 global collaborators. Nearly every sample came with metadata listing a de-identified subject ID, COVID-19 status, age in years and sex. Where HLA class I and class II types were available, the types were taken from metadata supplied by the sample provider, not from assay-based typing.

Here is what the overall study found, with its caveats: The quantity of clinical and demographic metadata differed by source and by participant and was supplied without curation.

Enrolling through a virtual design, the prospective study's participants ranged in age from roughly 18 to 89 years and lived across 20 to 25 United States geographic areas. In the prospective study, cohorts were assigned on the basis of participant-reported clinical history obtained from a screening survey and a study questionnaire. Recovered participants in ImmuneRACE Cohort 3 were defined as having two consecutive negative NP/OP PCR tests, clearance from a healthcare professional, or resolution of symptoms. In the prospective study, whole blood, serum and a nasopharyngeal or oropharyngeal swab were collected from each participant by mobile phlebotomists. Participants in the prospective study had the option to provide additional blood draws and questionnaires over an approximately 2-month period. Before DNA extraction, blood samples from the prospective study were shipped at room temperature or frozen.

TCRbeta CDR3 regions were amplified from genomic DNA by means of the immunoSEQ Assay, a bias-controlled multiplex PCR. From the authors' description of their analysis: The number of nucleated cells in each sample was estimated from the amplification of reference gene primers within the assay. Sequence reads were collapsed and filtered to measure the absolute abundance of every unique TCRbeta CDR3 rearrangement. Productive Simpson clonality was computed per sample as the square root of Simpson's diversity index over productive rearrangements. This immuneACCESS table, as held by TCRdb, lists in-frame sequences with V and J called but not all clones. Of the missing ones, under half trace to an unresolved V gene in checked studies; the others have no known cause. V and J calls and clone size are copied from that table; D and trimming were computed from the DNA. The sample table contains approximately 230,000 clones; only one count was recorded for around 84% of them. The ten largest clones add up to less than 2% of the sample.

The TCR originated in a man between 35 and 55 years old who had recovered from COVID-19. The sequenced material came from PBMCs or T cells enriched from blood (not recorded which).

The CDR3 region has the sequence CASSRGTGDTEAFF. The base sequence is TGTGCCAGCAGTCGCGGGACAGGGGACACTGAAGCTTTCTTT. The sequence is built from TRBV6-5 and TRBJ1-1; TRBD1 fits 10 bases in the junction. The cysteine opens and the phenylalanine closes a CDR3 of 14 amino acids. CDR3 DNA only is kept here, 42 bases in frame from base 1. Trimming accounts for 5 bases at V and 3 bases at J, while the number of junction bases matched to no gene is 3. Looking up the germline V gene yields CDR1 MNHEY and CDR2 SVGAGI.